The T cell receptor beta chain under discussion was sequenced for a study of T-cell reconstitution after alpha-beta-depleted transplantation in children. Findings and caveats of the study: Two months or so post-transplant, alpha-beta T cells reportedly derived from several hundred expanded graft clones. When one year had passed after transplant, most T-cell counts and diversity came from newly produced T cells.

V was pared by 4 bases and J by 3 bases, with 8 bases of the junction left unmatched. The germline V gene encodes CDR1 SGHAT and CDR2 FQDESV (reference sequence). This CDR3 has 15 residues. Unique molecular identifiers tagged the TCRbeta library. Via MiXCR, TCRdb re-called the PCR reads, giving one row per CDR3 protein. The sample lists about 580,000 distinct CDR3 sequences, roughly 23% occurring once. This clonotype has more than one count but fewer than ten. Its antigen is not identified. The rearrangement joins TRBV11-1 to TRBJ2-7; TRBD1 matches 8 bases. Sequenced material: PBMCs, mostly from graft donor cells, taken 360 days after TCRalphabeta/CD19-depleted stem cell transplant. The TCR comes from a boy younger than two who had a stem cell transplant for acute myeloid leukemia, so the T cells may come from the graft donor. The CDR3 DNA sequence: TGTGCCAGCAGCTCCCCGACAGGGGAGATCTACGAGCAGTACTTC. Its translation: CASSSPTGEIYEQYF.